This T cell receptor (beta chain) was sequenced in a study of blood T cell repertoires in COVID-19. About the research overall: Sample material is recorded as cDNA or gDNA derived from T cells, B-cell-depleted T cells, or PBMCs.

It was during active infection that Seattle patients were enrolled and then longitudinally followed. Trimming cost V 4 bases and J 2 bases; bases outside gene matches: 6. There are 15 residues in the CDR3. Libraries were prepared by immunoSEQ multiplex PCR; TCRdb keeps only in-frame clonotypes and omits some of them. The sample has about 270,000 clones, 70% to 90% seen once. The V call is TRBV23-1, the J call TRBJ2-3; TRBD1 matches at 7 bases. TRBV23-1 is an open reading frame, and its role is uncertain. The TCR originated in a woman aged 25 to 39 with COVID-19, enrolled during active disease. The sample was peripheral blood. CDR3 sequence: CASSLKQGITDTQYF. The CDR3 nucleotides are TGCGCCAGCAGTCTAAAACAGGGGATCACAGATACGCAGTATTTT.